This T cell receptor beta chain was identified during a study of blood T cell repertoires in COVID-19. Whole-study context: T cells, B-cell-depleted T cells, or PBMCs provided the cDNA or gDNA that served as material.

A single count supports this clone. V was clipped by 1 base and J by 4 bases; unmatched bases: 9. The CDR3 totals 16 residues. Germline CDR1 and CDR2: LGHDT and YNNKEL (reference sequence). In the authors' methods: Reference gene primer amplification in the assay estimated nucleated cell counts. Clones were sequenced by immunoSEQ multiplex PCR, and TCRdb holds only the in-frame ones, with some missing. The V and J calls and clone size were taken over from that table, and D and trimming were inferred from the DNA. Of some 460,000 clones in the sample, roughly 87% were seen once. The specimen sequenced was PBMCs or T cells enriched from blood (not recorded which). The rearrangement joins TRBV3-1 (or the pseudogene TRBV3-2) to TRBJ2-7, with 8 positions matching TRBD2. The TCR sequence derives from a woman younger than 35 with acute COVID-19. CDR3 in amino acids: CASSQVRAGDAYEQYF. DNA of the CDR3: TGTGCCAGCAGCCAAGTCCGAGCGGGAGATGCATACGAGCAGTACTTC.